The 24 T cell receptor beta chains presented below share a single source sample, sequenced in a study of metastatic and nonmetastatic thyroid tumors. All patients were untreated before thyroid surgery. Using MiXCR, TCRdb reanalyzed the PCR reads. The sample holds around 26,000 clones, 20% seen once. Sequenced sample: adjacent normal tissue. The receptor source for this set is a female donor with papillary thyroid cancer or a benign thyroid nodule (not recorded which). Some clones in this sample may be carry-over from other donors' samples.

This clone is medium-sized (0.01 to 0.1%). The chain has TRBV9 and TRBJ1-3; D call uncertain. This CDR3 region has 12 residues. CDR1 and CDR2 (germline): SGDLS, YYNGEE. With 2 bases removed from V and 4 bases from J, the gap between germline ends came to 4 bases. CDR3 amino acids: CASSVGGNTIYF. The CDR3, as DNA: TGTGCCAGCAGCGTGGGAGGAAACACCATATATTTT.

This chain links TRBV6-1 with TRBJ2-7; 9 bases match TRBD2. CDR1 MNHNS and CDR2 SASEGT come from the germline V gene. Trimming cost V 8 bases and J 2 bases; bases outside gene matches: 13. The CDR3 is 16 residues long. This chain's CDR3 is CASWVISSGAAYEQYF. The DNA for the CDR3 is TGTGCCAGCTGGGTGATTTCTAGCGGGGCGGCCTACGAGCAGTACTTC.

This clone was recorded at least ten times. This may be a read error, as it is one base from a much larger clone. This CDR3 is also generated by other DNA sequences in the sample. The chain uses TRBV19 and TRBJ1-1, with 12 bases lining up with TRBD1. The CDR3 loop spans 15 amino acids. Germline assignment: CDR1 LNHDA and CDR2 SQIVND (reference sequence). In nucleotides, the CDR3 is TGTGCCAGTAGTATCGGGACAGGGGGCAGCTCTGAGGCTTTCTTT. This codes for CASSIGTGGSSEAFF.

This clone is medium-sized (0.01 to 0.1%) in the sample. The CDR3 loop reads CASRDATQQYF. The CDR3 DNA follows: TGTGCCAGCAGGGACGCCACGCAGCAGTACTTC. The V and J genes are TRBV6-1 and TRBJ2-7; D ambiguous. Germline V CDR1 and CDR2: MNHNS, SASEGT. The CDR3 runs 11 residues. V lost 6 bases, J lost 8 bases, and 11 bases lay in between.

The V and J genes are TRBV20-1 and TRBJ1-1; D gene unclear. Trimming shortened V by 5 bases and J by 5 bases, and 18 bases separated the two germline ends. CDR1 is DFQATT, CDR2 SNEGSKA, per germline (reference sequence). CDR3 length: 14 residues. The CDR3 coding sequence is TGCAGTGCTTCCGTTCCCGGGTCTAAAACTGAAGCTTTCTTT. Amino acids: CSASVPGSKTEAFF.

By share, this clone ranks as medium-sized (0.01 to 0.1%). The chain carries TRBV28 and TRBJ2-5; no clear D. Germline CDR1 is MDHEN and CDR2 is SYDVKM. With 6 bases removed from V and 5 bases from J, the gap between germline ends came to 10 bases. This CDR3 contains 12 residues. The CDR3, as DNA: TGTGCCAGCAGCTCTCTGGCGGAGACCCAGTACTTC. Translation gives CASSSLAETQYF.

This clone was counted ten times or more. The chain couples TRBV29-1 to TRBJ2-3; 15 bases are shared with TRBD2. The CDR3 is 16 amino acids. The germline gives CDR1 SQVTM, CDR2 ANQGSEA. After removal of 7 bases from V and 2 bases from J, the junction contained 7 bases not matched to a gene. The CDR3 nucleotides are TGCAGCGCTTGGACTAGCGGGAGGGCTGACACAGATACGCAGTATTTT. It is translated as CSAWTSGRADTDTQYF.

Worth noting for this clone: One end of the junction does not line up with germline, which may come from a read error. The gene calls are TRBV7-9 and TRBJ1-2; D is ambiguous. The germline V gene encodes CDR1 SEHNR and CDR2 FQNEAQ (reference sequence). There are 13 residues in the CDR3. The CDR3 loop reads CASSSADYYGHTF. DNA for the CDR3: TGTGCCAGCAGCTCCGCAGACTACTATGGCCACACCTTC.

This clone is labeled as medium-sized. This CDR3 reads CASSDSGAPYEQYF. The CDR3 coding sequence is TGTGCCAGCAGTGATAGCGGAGCGCCCTACGAGCAGTACTTC. This chain joins TRBV6-1 and TRBJ2-7; weak D call: TRBD2 (6 bases). Germline CDR1 and CDR2: MNHNS and SASEGT. This CDR3 region has 14 residues. Trimming left V 3 bases short and J 2 bases short, with 11 bases between.

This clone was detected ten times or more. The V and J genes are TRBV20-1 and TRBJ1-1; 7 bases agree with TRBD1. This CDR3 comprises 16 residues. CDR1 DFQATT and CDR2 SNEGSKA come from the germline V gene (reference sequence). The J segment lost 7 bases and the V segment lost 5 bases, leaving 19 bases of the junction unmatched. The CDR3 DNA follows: TGCAGTGCTCGTAGTGGGTGTAGGGGGCGGGATAGTGAAGCTTTCTTT. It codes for CSARSGCRGRDSEAFF.

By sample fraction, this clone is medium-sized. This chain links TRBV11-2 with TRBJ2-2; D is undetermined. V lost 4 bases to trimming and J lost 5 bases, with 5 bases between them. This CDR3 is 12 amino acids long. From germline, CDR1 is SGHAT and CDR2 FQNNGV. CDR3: CASSYVTGELFF. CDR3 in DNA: TGTGCCAGCAGCTACGTAACCGGGGAGCTGTTTTTT.

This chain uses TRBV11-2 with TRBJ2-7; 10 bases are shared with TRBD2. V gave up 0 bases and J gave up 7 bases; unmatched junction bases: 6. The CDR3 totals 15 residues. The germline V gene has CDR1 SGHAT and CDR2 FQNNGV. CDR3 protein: CASSLDSSGSGEQYF. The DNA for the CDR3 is TGTGCCAGCAGCTTAGATTCTAGCGGGAGTGGAGAGCAGTACTTC.

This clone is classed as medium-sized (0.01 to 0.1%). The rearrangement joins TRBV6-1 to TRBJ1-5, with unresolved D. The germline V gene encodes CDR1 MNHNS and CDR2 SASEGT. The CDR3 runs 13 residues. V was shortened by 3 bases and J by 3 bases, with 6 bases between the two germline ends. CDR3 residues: CASSDGANQPQHF. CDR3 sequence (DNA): TGTGCCAGCAGTGACGGTGCCAATCAGCCCCAGCATTTT.

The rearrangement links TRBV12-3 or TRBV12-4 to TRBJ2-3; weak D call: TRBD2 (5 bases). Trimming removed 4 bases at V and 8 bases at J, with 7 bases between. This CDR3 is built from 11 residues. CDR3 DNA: TGTGCCAGCAGTTCGGGGATTACGCAGTATTTT. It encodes CASSSGITQYF.

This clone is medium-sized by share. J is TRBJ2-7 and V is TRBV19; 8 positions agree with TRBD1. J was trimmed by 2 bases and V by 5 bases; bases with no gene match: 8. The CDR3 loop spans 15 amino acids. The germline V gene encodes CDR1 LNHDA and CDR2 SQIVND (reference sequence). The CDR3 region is CASSPGTGLAYEQYF. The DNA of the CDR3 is TGTGCCAGTAGTCCCGGGACAGGTCTCGCCTACGAGCAGTACTTC.

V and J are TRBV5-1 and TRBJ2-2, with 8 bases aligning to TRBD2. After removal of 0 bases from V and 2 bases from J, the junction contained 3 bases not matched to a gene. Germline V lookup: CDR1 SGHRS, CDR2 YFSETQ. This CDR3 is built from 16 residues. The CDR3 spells CASSLELAANTGELFF. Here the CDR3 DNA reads TGCGCCAGCAGCTTGGAACTAGCGGCCAACACCGGGGAGCTGTTTTTT.

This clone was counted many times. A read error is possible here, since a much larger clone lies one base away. CDR3 in amino acids: CASSDLIRAKTIQYF. The CDR3 DNA is TGTGCCAGCAGTGATCTGATACGAGCCAAAACCATTCAGTACTTC. The rearrangement links TRBV6-1 to TRBJ2-4; no clear D gene. The CDR3 totals 15 residues. CDR1 and CDR2 (germline): MNHNS, SASEGT.

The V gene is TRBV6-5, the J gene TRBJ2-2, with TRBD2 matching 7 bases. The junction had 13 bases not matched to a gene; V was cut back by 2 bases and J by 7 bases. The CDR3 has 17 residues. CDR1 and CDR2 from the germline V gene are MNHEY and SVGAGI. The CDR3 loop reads CASSYRGVRGTVGELFF. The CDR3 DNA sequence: TGTGCCAGCAGTTACCGCGGGGTGCGGGGGACGGTCGGGGAGCTGTTTTTT.

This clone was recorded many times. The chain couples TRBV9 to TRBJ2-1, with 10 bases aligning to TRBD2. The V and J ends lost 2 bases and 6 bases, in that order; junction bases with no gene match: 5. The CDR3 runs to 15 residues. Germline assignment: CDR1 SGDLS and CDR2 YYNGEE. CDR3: CASSVHSGRVNEQFF. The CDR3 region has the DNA TGTGCCAGCAGCGTCCACAGCGGGAGGGTCAATGAGCAGTTCTTC.

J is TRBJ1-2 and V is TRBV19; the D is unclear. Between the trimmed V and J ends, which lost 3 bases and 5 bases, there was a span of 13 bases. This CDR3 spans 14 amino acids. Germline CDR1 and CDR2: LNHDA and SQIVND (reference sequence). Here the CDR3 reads CASSMTWRRYGYTF. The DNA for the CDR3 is TGTGCCAGTAGTATGACATGGAGGAGATATGGCTACACCTTC.

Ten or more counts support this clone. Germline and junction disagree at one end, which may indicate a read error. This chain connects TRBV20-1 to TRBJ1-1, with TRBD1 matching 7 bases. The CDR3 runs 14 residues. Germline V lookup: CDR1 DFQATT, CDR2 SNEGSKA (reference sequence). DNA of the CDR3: TGCAGTGCTAGTTTACAGGGGTCGGGCACTGAAGCTCTCTTT. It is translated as CSASLQGSGTEALF.

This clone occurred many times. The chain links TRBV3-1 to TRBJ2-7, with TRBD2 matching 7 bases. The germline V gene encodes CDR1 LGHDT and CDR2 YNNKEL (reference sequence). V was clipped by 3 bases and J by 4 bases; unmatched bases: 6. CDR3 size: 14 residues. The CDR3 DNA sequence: TGTGCCAGCAGCCACGGTCCCGGGAGGTACGAGCAGTACTTC. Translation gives CASSHGPGRYEQYF.

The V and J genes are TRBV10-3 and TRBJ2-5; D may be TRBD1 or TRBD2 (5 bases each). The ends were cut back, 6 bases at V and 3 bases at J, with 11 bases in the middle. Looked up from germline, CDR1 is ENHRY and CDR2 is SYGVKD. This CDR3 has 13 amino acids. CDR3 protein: CAIREVGEETQYF. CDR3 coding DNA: TGTGCCATCAGGGAAGTGGGGGAAGAGACCCAGTACTTC.

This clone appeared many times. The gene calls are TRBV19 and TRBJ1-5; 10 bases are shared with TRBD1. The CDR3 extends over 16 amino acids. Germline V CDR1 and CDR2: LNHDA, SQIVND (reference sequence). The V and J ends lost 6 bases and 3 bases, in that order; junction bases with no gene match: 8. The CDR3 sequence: CASRNPGQGNNQPQHF. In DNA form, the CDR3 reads TGTGCCAGTAGGAATCCGGGACAGGGGAACAATCAGCCCCAGCATTTT.